The 4 T cell receptor beta chains below come from one sample, sequenced in a study of monozygotic twins with inflammatory bowel disease. TCRdb processed the 5' RACE reads again and assigns one entry to each CDR3 protein, with no DNA. Its listing shows approximately 100,000 distinct CDR3 sequences. Sequences were obtained from blood. Receptor source: a human donor with ulcerative colitis or Crohn's disease, or a healthy co-twin of an affected twin (not recorded which).

The chain links TRBV29-1 to TRBJ2-1; checking the TCRdb D call of TRBD1 is not possible without DNA. The CDR3 covers 14 residues. Germline CDR1 is SQVTM and CDR2 is ANQGSEA. The CDR3 sequence: CSVGRGLSYNEQFF.

The V call is TRBV9, the J call TRBJ2-1; absent DNA, TCRdb's TRBD2 call cannot be checked. The germline V gene has CDR1 SGDLS and CDR2 YYNGEE. This CDR3 is 16 amino acids long. This CDR3 is CASSPIAASSYNEQFF.

The genes are TRBV11-1 and TRBJ2-6; TCRdb's D gene call, TRBD1, goes unchecked for lack of DNA. The CDR3 covers 15 residues. The germline V gene encodes CDR1 SGHAT and CDR2 FQDESV (reference sequence). CDR3: CASTPSGGPPNVLTF.

The chain employs TRBV9 and TRBJ1-2; TCRdb outputs TRBD1, but without DNA this stays unchecked. The CDR3 is 14 amino acids. Germline V gene lookup returns CDR1 SGDLS and CDR2 YYNGEE. CDR3 protein: CASSISQGGYGYTF. The full variable domain, completed using reference TRBV9 and TRBJ1-2, is DSGVTQTPKHLITATGQRVTLRCSPRSGDLSVYWYQQSLDQGLQFLIQYYNGEERAKGNILERFSAQQFPDLHSELNLSSLELGDSALYFCASSISQGGYGYTFGSGTRLTVV.